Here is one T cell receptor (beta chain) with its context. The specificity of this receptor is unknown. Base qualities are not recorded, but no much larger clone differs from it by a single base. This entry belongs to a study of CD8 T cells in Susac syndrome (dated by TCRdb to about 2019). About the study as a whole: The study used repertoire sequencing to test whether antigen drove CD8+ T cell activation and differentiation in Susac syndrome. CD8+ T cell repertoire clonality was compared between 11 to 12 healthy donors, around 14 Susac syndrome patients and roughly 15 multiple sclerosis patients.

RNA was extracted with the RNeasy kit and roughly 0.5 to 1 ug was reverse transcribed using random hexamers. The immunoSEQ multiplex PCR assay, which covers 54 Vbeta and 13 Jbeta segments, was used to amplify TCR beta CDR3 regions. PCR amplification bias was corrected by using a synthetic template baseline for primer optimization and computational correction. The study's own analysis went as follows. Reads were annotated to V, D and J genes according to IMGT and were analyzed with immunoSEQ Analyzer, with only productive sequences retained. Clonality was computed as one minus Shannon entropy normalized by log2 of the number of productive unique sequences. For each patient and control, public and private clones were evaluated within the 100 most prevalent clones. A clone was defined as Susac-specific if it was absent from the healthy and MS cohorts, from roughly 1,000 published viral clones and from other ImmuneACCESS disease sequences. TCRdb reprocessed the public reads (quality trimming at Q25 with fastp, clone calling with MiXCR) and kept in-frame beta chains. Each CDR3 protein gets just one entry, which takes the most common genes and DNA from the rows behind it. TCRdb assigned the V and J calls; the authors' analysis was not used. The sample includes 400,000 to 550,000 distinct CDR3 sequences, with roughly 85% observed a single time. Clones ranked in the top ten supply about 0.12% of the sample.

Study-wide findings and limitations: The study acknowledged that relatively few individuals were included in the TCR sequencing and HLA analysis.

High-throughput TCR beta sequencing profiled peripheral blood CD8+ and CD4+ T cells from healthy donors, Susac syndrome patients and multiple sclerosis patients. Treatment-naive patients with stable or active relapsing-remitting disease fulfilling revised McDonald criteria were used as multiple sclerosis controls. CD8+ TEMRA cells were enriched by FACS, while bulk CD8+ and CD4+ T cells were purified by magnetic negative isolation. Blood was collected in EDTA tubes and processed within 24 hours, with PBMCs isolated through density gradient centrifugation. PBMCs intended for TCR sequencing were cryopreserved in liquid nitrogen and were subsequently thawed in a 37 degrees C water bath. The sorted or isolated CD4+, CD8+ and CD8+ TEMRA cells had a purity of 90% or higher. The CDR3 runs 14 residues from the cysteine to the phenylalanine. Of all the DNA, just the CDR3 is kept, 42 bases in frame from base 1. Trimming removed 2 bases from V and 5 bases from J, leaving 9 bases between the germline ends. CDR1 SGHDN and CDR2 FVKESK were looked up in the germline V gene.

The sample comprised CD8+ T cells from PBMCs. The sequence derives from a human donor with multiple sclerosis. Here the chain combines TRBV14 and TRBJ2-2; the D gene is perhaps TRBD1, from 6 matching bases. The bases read TGTGCCAGCAGCCAACAGGGGAGTACCGGGGAGCTGTTTTTT. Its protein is CASSQQGSTGELFF.